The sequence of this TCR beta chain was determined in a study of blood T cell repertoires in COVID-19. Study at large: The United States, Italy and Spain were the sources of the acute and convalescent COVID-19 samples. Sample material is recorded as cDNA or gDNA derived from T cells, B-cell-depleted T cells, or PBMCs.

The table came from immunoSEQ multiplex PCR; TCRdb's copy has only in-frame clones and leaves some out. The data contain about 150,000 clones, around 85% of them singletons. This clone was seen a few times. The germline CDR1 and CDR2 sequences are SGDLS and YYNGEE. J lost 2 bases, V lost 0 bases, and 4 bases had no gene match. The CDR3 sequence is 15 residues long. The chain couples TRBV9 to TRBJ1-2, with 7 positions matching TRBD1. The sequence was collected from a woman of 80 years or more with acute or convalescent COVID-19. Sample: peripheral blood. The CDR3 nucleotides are TGTGCCAGCAGCGTAGGGAACAGGGGAAACTATGGCTACACCTTC. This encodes CASSVGNRGNYGYTF.